What follows are 24 T cell receptor beta chains derived from one specimen sequenced in a study of blood T cell repertoires in COVID-19. Assay: immunoSEQ multiplex PCR; the TCRdb copy retains only in-frame clones and omits some. The sample contains roughly 160,000 clones, around 83% of which appear only once. The sample was peripheral blood. Every receptor here comes from a woman between 70 and 85 years old who had recovered from COVID-19.

This chain connects TRBV20-1 to TRBJ2-1; D might be TRBD1 (6 bases). Germline-derived CDR1 and CDR2 are DFQATT and SNEGSKA (reference sequence). The CDR3 is made up of 11 amino acids. The ends were cut back, 3 bases at V and 15 bases at J, with 15 bases in the middle. CDR3 region: CSASRGSQGFF. The CDR3 nucleotides read TGCAGTGCTAGTAGGGGGTCCCAGGGGTTCTTC.

The V call is TRBV28, the J call TRBJ2-5; 12 nucleotides match TRBD2. The germline CDR1 and CDR2 sequences are MDHEN and SYDVKM. Trimming at V came to 7 bases and at J to 4 bases, leaving 7 bases not matched to a gene. The CDR3 extends over 15 amino acids. CDR3 bases: TGTGCCAGCAACCCCCCGGGACTAGCGGGAGAGACCCAGTACTTC. This gives the protein CASNPPGLAGETQYF.

The rearrangement links TRBV19 to TRBJ2-1, with 9 nucleotides matching TRBD1. Germline trimming cut 1 base from V and 4 bases from J; bases unmatched to any gene: 5. CDR3 length: 16 residues. CDR1 is LNHDA and CDR2 is SQIVND in the germline V gene (reference sequence). This chain's CDR3 is CASSIAGQGMYNEQFF. CDR3 DNA: TGTGCCAGTAGTATAGCGGGACAGGGAATGTACAATGAGCAGTTCTTC.

This chain joins TRBV7-3 and TRBJ2-5, with D possibly matching TRBD2 (5 bases). There are 14 residues in the CDR3. V gave up 5 bases and J gave up 0 bases, with 10 bases separating them. Germline lookup yields CDR1 SGHTA and CDR2 FQGTGA. The CDR3 spells CASSLDSYQETQYF. The CDR3 nucleotides read TGTGCCAGCAGCCTGGACTCGTACCAAGAGACCCAGTACTTC.

This clone turned up a few times. This sequence joins TRBV27 and TRBJ2-2; 12 nucleotides line up with TRBD2. Germline V gives CDR1 MNHEY, CDR2 SMNVEV (reference sequence). The CDR3 is 18 amino acids. The V segment lost 6 bases and the J segment 6 bases; nucleotides outside the gene matches: 14. Written as DNA, the CDR3 is TGTGCCAGCAGCCCCCGGGCTAGCGGGAGGGTCGGGGCCGGGGAGCTGTTTTTT. Protein sequence: CASSPRASGRVGAGELFF.

This chain joins TRBV5-1 and TRBJ1-4; 10 bases fit TRBD1. J lost 6 bases, V lost 3 bases, and 5 bases had no gene match. Germline CDR1 is SGHRS and CDR2 is YFSETQ. The CDR3 spans 15 residues. CDR3 in DNA: TGCGCCAGCAGCTCCACCGGGACAGGGGATGAAAAACTGTTTTTT. Residues: CASSSTGTGDEKLFF.

For the CDR3, the DNA is TGTGCCAGTAGTATAGGGAGGACCCTAGGCGAGCAGTACTTC. Translating it yields CASSIGRTLGEQYF. The V and J genes are TRBV19 and TRBJ2-7; possibly TRBD2 for D (5 bases). CDR1 and CDR2 from the germline V gene are LNHDA and SQIVND (reference sequence). CDR3 length: 14 amino acids. V gave up 1 base and J gave up 6 bases, with 13 bases separating them.

J is TRBJ1-4 and V is TRBV12-3 or TRBV12-4, with D perhaps TRBD1 (6 bases). Trimming left V 6 bases short and J 8 bases short, with 13 bases between. The CDR3 covers 13 residues. Here the CDR3 DNA reads TGTGCCAGCAGCCCTCAGAGGGGGGAAAAACTGTTTTTT. Protein: CASSPQRGEKLFF.

The J gene is TRBJ1-1, the V gene TRBV7-3; TRBD1 might be the D (5 bases). This CDR3 is 14 amino acids long. V was trimmed by 2 bases and J by 5 bases, leaving 12 bases between them. CDR1 SGHTA and CDR2 FQGTGA come from the germline V gene. CDR3 sequence: CASSLHPGGTEAFF. CDR3 DNA sequence: TGTGCCAGCAGCTTACACCCCGGGGGTACTGAAGCTTTCTTT.

J is TRBJ1-2 and V is TRBV7-3, with 8 bases that match TRBD1. CDR1 and CDR2 (germline): SGHTA, FQGTGA. J was trimmed by 5 bases and V by 7 bases; bases with no gene match: 9. CDR3 length: 14 amino acids. CDR3 coding DNA: TGTGCCAGCACCCCAGGGGGCTCGGGGTATGGCTACACCTTC. Protein sequence: CASTPGGSGYGYTF.

The rearrangement joins TRBV5-4 to TRBJ2-1; TRBD1 agrees at 7 bases. The germline CDR1 and CDR2 sequences are SGHNT and YYREEE (reference sequence). Trimming took 7 bases from V and 2 from J; bases not matched to a gene: 9. The CDR3 extends over 15 amino acids. This CDR3 is CASCLGGTAYNEQFF. Here the CDR3 DNA reads TGTGCCAGCTGCCTTGGTGGGACAGCCTACAATGAGCAGTTCTTC.

The V call is TRBV6-6, the J call TRBJ2-2; possibly TRBD1 for D (6 bases). V lost 2 bases and J 2 bases, leaving 12 bases between the germline ends. This CDR3 has 16 residues. CDR1 is MNHNY and CDR2 is SVGAGI in the germline V gene (reference sequence). CDR3 loop: CASSYPQGINTGELFF. In nucleotides, the CDR3 is TGTGCCAGCAGTTACCCCCAGGGGATTAACACCGGGGAGCTGTTTTTT.

The gene calls are TRBV7-8 and TRBJ2-7, with 7 nucleotides matching TRBD2. The J segment lost 2 bases and the V segment lost 4 bases, leaving 8 bases of the junction unmatched. CDR3 length equals 15 residues. The germline V gene has CDR1 SGHVS and CDR2 FQNEAQ. The CDR3 DNA is TGTGCCAGCAGCTCCCCAGCGGGATCCGCCTACGAGCAGTACTTC. Translation: CASSSPAGSAYEQYF.

This chain links TRBV28 with TRBJ2-5, with 8 bases fitting TRBD1. Unmatched junction bases numbered 6, after V lost 5 bases and J lost 4 bases. The CDR3 spans 14 residues. CDR1 is MDHEN, CDR2 SYDVKM, per germline. CDR3 DNA sequence: TGTGCCAGCAGTCCTTTAACAGGGGGAGAGACCCAGTACTTC. Translating gives CASSPLTGGETQYF.

This chain links TRBV6-5 with TRBJ1-1; 9 bases line up with TRBD1. This CDR3 has 14 residues. CDR1 MNHEY and CDR2 SVGAGI come from the germline V gene. Losses at the gene ends were 6 bases for V and 7 bases for J; bases not matched to a gene: 9. CDR3: CASSLQGARGEAFF. CDR3 nucleotides: TGTGCCAGCAGCCTACAGGGGGCGCGGGGTGAAGCTTTCTTT.

The rearrangement links TRBV5-1 to TRBJ1-5; D is unresolved. V gave up 4 bases and J gave up 0 bases, with 11 bases separating them. This CDR3 is built from 15 residues. Germline V gene sequence: CDR1 SGHRS, CDR2 YFSETQ. The CDR3 nucleotides read TGCGCCAGCAGCCCAACCGGTGTTAGCAATCAGCCCCAGCATTTT. Protein product: CASSPTGVSNQPQHF.

As for this clone: This could be a read error, since a much larger clone is one nucleotide away. The V call is TRBV5-6, the J call TRBJ2-2; TRBD2 agrees at 9 bases. After removal of 4 bases from V and 0 bases from J, the junction contained 1 base not matched to a gene. CDR3 length equals 15 residues. Germline-derived CDR1 and CDR2 are SGHDT and YYEEEE. Here the CDR3 DNA reads TGTGCCAGCAGCCCTAGCGGGGCGAACACCGGGGAGCTGTTTTTT. Translated, it gives CASSPSGANTGELFF.

The chain links TRBV28 to TRBJ1-1; D is perhaps TRBD1 (5 bases). The CDR3 extends over 13 amino acids. In germline, CDR1 is MDHEN, CDR2 SYDVKM. Trimming removed 7 bases from V and 3 bases from J, with 12 bases in between. CDR3 amino acids: CASTNPGYTEAFF. The CDR3 nucleotides read TGTGCCAGCACAAATCCAGGGTACACTGAAGCTTTCTTT.

The chain joins TRBV7-9 to TRBJ2-2; TRBD1 agrees at 9 bases. Germline assignment: CDR1 SEHNR and CDR2 FQNEAQ (reference sequence). Germline trimming cut 5 bases from V and 5 bases from J; bases unmatched to any gene: 9. CDR3 length: 16 amino acids. CDR3 sequence: CASSMDRGPWTGELFF. CDR3 DNA: TGTGCCAGCAGCATGGACAGGGGCCCGTGGACCGGGGAGCTGTTTTTT.

The chain carries TRBV28 and TRBJ2-3; D not certain. V lost 5 bases and J lost 6, with 6 bases in between. This CDR3 has 11 residues. Per the germline V gene, CDR1 is MDHEN and CDR2 is SYDVKM. The CDR3 here is CASSPRDTQYF. CDR3 nucleotide sequence: TGTGCCAGCAGTCCGAGGGATACGCAGTATTTT.

This chain links TRBV7-8 with TRBJ2-3; 7 bases are shared with TRBD2. The CDR3 length is 16 residues. V shed 5 bases and J 0 bases; nucleotides not matched to a gene: 8. CDR1 is SGHVS and CDR2 is FQNEAQ in the germline V gene. CDR3 region: CASSPQGRGSTDTQYF. The CDR3 bases are TGTGCCAGCAGCCCCCAAGGGCGGGGGAGCACAGATACGCAGTATTTT.

The rearrangement uses TRBV4-1 and TRBJ2-3; no definite D call. V was pared by 1 base and J by 8 bases, with 10 bases between. The CDR3 runs to 13 residues. CDR1 is MGHRA and CDR2 is YSYEKL in the germline V gene. CDR3 sequence: CASSQVVSGTQYF. CDR3 in DNA: TGCGCCAGCAGCCAAGTGGTGTCGGGTACGCAGTATTTT.

This clone was seen more than once but under ten times. V and J are TRBV27 and TRBJ1-1; 7 bases map to TRBD1. This CDR3 is 15 amino acids long. Germline V gives CDR1 MNHEY, CDR2 SMNVEV (reference sequence). Trimming removed 2 bases from V and 4 bases from J; junction bases left unmatched: 7. The CDR3 reads CASSLGGQLPTEAFF. In nucleotides, the CDR3 is TGTGCCAGCAGTTTAGGGGGACAGCTCCCCACTGAAGCTTTCTTT.

This rearrangement joins TRBV18 to TRBJ1-5; D possibly corresponds to TRBD1 (6 bases). Trimming took off 2 bases at V and 6 bases at J, with 11 bases between the two ends. Germline CDR1 and CDR2: KGHSH and LQKENI. The CDR3 runs 14 residues. In DNA, the CDR3 is TGTGCCAGCTCACCAAACAGGGAGTCTCAGCCCCAGCATTTT. This codes for CASSPNRESQPQHF. Full variable domain (remainder filled in from reference TRBV18 and TRBJ1-5): NAGVMQNPRHLVRRRGQEARLRCSPMKGHSHVYWYRQLPEEGLKFMVYLQKENIIDESGMPKERFSAEFPKEGPSILRIQQVVRGDSAAYFCASSPNRESQPQHFGDGTRLSIL.